This T cell receptor beta chain came from a study of CD8 T cells in ankylosing spondylitis. The ends lost 4 bases at V and 4 bases at J; junction bases unmatched: 11. Germline CDR1 and CDR2: SGHKS and YYEKEE (reference sequence). This CDR3 is 16 amino acids long. As the method for making TCR beta libraries, quantitative 5'-RACE with molecular barcodes was used. A single record per CDR3 protein comes from TCRdb applying MiXCR to the 5' RACE reads. This table has around 180,000 distinct CDR3 sequences, under 15% appearing once. Many counts were recorded for this clonotype. Specimen: blood, either unsorted or a sorted T cell fraction (not recorded which). The genes are TRBV5-5 and TRBJ2-1; 7 bases are shared with TRBD2. This sequence was found in a female donor with ankylosing spondylitis or in good health (not recorded which). The CDR3 nucleotides are TGTGCCAGCAGCCCAATGGGAACTAGCGCGTACAATGAGCAGTTCTTC. Translation gives CASSPMGTSAYNEQFF. The full variable domain, its missing parts supplied by reference TRBV5-5 and TRBJ2-1, is DAGVTQSPTHLIKTRGQQVTLRCSPISGHKSVSWYQQVLGQGPQFIFQYYEKEERGRGNFPDRFSARQFPNYSSELNVNALLLGDSALYLCASSPMGTSAYNEQFFGPGTRLTVL.